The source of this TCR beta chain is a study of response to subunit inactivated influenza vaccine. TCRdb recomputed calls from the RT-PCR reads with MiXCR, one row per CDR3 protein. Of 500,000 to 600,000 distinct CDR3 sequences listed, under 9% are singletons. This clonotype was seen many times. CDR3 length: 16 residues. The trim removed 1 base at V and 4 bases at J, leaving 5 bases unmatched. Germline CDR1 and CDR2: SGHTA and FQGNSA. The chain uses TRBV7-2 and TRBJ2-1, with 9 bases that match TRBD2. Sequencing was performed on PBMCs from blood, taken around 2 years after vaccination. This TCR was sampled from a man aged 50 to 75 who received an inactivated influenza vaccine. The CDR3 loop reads CASSLVAGGRYNEQFF. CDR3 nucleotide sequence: TGTGCCAGCAGCTTAGTGGCGGGAGGGAGATACAATGAGCAGTTCTTC.